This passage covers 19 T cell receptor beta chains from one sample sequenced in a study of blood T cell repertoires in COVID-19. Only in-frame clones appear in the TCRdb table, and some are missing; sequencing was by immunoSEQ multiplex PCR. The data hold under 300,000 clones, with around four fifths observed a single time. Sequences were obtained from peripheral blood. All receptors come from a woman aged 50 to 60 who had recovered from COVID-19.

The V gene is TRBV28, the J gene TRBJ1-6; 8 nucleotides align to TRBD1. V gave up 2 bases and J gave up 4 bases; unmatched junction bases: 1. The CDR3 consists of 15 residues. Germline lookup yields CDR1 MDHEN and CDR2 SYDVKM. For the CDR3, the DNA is TGTGCCAGCAGTTTACGACAGGGGTATAATTCACCCCTCCACTTT. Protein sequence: CASSLRQGYNSPLHF.

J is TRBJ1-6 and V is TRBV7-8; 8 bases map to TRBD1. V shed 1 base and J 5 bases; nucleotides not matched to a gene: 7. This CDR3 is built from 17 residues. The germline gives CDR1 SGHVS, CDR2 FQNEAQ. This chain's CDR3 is CASSLGGRTGHNSPLHF. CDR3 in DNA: TGTGCCAGCAGCTTAGGGGGTAGGACAGGGCATAATTCACCCCTCCACTTT.

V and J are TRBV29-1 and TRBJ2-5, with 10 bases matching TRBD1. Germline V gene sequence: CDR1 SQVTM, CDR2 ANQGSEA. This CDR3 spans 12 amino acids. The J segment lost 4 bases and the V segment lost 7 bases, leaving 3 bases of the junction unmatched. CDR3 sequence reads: CSGRTGGETQYF. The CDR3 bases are TGCAGCGGACGGACAGGGGGAGAGACCCAGTACTTC. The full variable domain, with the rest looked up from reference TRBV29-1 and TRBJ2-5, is SAVISQKPSRDICQRGTSLTIQCQVDSQVTMMFWYRQQPGQSLTLIATANQGSEATYESGFVIDKFPISRPNLTFSTLTVSNMSPEDSSIYLCSGRTGGETQYFGPGTRLLVL.

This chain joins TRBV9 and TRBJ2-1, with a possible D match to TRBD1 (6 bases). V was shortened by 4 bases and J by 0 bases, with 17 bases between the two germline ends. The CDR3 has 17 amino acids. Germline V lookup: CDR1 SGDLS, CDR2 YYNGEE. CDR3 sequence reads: CASSPIAGDTSYNEQFF. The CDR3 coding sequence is TGTGCCAGCAGCCCGATAGCAGGGGATACCTCCTACAATGAGCAGTTCTTC.

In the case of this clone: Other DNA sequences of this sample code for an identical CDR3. The chain's CDR3 is CASSLGTVNTEAFF. CDR3 DNA: TGCGCCAGCAGCTTAGGGACAGTGAACACTGAAGCTTTCTTT. The V gene is TRBV5-1, the J gene TRBJ1-1, with 7 bases matching TRBD1. There are 14 residues in the CDR3. The J segment lost 0 bases and the V segment lost 2 bases, leaving 1 base of the junction unmatched. Per germline, CDR1 SGHRS and CDR2 YFSETQ.

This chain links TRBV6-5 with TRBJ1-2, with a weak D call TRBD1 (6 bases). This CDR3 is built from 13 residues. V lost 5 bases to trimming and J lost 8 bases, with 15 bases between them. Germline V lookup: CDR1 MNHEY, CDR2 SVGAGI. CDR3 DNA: TGTGCCAGCAGTCCCCCGGGGGGCCGGGGCTACACCTTC. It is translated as CASSPPGGRGYTF.

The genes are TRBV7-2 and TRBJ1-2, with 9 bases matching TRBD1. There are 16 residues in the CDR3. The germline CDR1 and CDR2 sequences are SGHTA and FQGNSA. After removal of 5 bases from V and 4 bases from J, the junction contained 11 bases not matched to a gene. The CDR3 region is CASSPGGQGQIYGYTF. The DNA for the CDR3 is TGTGCCAGCAGCCCGGGGGGACAGGGTCAGATCTATGGCTACACCTTC.

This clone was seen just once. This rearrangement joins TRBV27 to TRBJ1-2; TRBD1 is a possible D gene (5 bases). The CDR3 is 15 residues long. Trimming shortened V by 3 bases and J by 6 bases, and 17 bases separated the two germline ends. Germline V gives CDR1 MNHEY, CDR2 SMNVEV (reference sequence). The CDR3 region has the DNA TGTGCCAGCAGTTTGATTGCCCCAGGGAGGGATGGCTACACCTTC. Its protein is CASSLIAPGRDGYTF.

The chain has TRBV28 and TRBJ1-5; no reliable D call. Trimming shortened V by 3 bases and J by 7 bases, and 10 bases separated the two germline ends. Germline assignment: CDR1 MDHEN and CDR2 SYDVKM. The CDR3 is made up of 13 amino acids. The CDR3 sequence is CASSLVYGQPQHF. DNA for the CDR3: TGTGCCAGCAGTTTGGTGTACGGGCAGCCCCAGCATTTT. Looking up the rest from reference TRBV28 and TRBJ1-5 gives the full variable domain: DVKVTQSSRYLVKRTGEKVFLECVQDMDHENMFWYRQDPGLGLRLIYFSYDVKMKEKGDIPEGYSVSREKKERFSLILESASTNQTSMYLCASSLVYGQPQHFGDGTRLSIL.

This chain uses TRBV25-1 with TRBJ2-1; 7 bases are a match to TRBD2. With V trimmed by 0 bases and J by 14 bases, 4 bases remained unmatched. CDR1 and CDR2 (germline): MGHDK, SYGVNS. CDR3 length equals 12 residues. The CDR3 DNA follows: TGTGCCAGCAGTGAATACAGCGGGACCAAGTTCTTC. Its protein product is CASSEYSGTKFF.

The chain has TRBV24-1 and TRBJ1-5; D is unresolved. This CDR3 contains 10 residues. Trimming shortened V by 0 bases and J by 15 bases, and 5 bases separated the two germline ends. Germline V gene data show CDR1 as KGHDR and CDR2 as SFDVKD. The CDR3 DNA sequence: TGTGCCACCAGTGATTTGCTGAGGCATTTT. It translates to CATSDLLRHF.

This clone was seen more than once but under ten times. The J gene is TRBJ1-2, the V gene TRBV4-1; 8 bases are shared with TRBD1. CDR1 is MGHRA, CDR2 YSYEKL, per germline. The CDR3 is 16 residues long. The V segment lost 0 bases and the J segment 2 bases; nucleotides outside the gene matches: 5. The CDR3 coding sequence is TGCGCCAGCAGCCAAGAACCGGGACAGGCGAACTATGGCTACACCTTC. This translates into CASSQEPGQANYGYTF.

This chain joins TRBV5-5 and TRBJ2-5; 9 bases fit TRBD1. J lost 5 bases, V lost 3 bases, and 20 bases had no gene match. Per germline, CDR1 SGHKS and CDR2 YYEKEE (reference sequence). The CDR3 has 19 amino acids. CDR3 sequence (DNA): TGTGCCAGCAGCTCAGTCGACGGAGCGGTACAGGGGGCGAGGGAGACCCAGTACTTC. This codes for CASSSVDGAVQGARETQYF.

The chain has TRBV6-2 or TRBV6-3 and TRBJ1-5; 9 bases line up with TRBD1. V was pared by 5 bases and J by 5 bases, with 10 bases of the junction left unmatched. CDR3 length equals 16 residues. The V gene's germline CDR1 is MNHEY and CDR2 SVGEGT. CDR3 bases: TGTGCCAGCAGTAGGGACAGGGTGGAATTCCATCAGCCCCAGCATTTT. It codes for CASSRDRVEFHQPQHF.

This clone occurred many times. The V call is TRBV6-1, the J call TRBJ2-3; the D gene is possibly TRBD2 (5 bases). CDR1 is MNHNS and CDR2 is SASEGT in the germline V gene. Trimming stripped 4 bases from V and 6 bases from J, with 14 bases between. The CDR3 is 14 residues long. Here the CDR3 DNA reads TGTGCCAGCAGTGGAGCGGCGGAATGGGATACGCAGTATTTT. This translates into CASSGAAEWDTQYF.

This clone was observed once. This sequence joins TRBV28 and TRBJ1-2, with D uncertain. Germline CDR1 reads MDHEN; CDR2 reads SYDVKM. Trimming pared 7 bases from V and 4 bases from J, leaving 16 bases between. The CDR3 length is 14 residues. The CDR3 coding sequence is TGTGCCAGCACTACGGCCGGAGAAGGCTATGGCTACACCTTC. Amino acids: CASTTAGEGYGYTF.

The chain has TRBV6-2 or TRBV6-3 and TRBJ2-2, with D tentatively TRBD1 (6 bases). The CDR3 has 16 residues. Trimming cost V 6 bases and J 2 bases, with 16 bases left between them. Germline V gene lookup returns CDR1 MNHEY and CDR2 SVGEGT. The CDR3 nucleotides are TGTGCCAGCAGCCGAAGAGGCAGGGGAAACACCGGGGAGCTGTTTTTT. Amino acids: CASSRRGRGNTGELFF.

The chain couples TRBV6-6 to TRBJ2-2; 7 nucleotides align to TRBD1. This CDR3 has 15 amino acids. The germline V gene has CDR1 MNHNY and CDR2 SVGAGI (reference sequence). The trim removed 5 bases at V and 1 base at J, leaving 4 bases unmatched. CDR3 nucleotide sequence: TGTGCCAGCAGTCAGGGACAGCTGAACACCGGGGAGCTGTTTTTT. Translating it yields CASSQGQLNTGELFF.

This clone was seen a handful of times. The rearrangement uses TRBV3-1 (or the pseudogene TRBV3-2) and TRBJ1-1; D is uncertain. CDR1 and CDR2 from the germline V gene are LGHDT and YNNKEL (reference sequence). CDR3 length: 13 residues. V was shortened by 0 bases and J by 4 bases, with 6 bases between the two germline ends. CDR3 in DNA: TGTGCCAGCAGCCAAGATAGGAGCACTGAAGCTTTCTTT. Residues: CASSQDRSTEAFF.